These 3 T cell receptor beta chains were sequenced from one sample in a study of control samples from healthy donors and cancer patients. Only in-frame clones appear in the TCRdb table, and some are missing; sequencing was by immunoSEQ multiplex PCR. The repertoire holds 90,000 to 150,000 clones, with roughly 92% as singletons. The sample comprised blood. The receptors stem from a young woman in good health.

The gene calls are TRBV4-2 and TRBJ1-2, with no clear D. Germline V gives CDR1 LGHNA, CDR2 YNFKEQ. This CDR3 has 19 residues. Trimming shortened V by 0 bases and J by 2 bases, and 22 bases separated the two germline ends. Here the CDR3 reads CASSQEIGRRDSPNYGYTF. CDR3 in DNA: TGTGCCAGCAGCCAAGAAATTGGGAGGAGGGATAGTCCGAACTATGGCTACACCTTC.

The chain joins TRBV7-2 to TRBJ1-1; D call uncertain. Germline-derived CDR1 and CDR2 are SGHTA and FQGNSA. The V end was cut by 4 bases, the J end by 1 base, with 19 bases between. This CDR3 has 17 amino acids. CDR3 bases: TGTGCCAGCAGCTCTTACCCGTATACTCTTTGGAACACTGAAGCTTTCTTT. Its protein product is CASSSYPYTLWNTEAFF.

V gene TRBV6-6 combines with J gene TRBJ1-2; 11 bases map to TRBD1. V lost 7 bases to trimming and J lost 8 bases; unmatched junction nucleotides: 15. This CDR3 has 16 amino acids. Germline values: CDR1 MNHNY, CDR2 SVGAGI (reference sequence). CDR3: CASTSKAGQGVGGYTF. The CDR3 DNA sequence: TGTGCCAGCACGTCTAAAGCGGGACAGGGGGTAGGAGGCTACACCTTC.